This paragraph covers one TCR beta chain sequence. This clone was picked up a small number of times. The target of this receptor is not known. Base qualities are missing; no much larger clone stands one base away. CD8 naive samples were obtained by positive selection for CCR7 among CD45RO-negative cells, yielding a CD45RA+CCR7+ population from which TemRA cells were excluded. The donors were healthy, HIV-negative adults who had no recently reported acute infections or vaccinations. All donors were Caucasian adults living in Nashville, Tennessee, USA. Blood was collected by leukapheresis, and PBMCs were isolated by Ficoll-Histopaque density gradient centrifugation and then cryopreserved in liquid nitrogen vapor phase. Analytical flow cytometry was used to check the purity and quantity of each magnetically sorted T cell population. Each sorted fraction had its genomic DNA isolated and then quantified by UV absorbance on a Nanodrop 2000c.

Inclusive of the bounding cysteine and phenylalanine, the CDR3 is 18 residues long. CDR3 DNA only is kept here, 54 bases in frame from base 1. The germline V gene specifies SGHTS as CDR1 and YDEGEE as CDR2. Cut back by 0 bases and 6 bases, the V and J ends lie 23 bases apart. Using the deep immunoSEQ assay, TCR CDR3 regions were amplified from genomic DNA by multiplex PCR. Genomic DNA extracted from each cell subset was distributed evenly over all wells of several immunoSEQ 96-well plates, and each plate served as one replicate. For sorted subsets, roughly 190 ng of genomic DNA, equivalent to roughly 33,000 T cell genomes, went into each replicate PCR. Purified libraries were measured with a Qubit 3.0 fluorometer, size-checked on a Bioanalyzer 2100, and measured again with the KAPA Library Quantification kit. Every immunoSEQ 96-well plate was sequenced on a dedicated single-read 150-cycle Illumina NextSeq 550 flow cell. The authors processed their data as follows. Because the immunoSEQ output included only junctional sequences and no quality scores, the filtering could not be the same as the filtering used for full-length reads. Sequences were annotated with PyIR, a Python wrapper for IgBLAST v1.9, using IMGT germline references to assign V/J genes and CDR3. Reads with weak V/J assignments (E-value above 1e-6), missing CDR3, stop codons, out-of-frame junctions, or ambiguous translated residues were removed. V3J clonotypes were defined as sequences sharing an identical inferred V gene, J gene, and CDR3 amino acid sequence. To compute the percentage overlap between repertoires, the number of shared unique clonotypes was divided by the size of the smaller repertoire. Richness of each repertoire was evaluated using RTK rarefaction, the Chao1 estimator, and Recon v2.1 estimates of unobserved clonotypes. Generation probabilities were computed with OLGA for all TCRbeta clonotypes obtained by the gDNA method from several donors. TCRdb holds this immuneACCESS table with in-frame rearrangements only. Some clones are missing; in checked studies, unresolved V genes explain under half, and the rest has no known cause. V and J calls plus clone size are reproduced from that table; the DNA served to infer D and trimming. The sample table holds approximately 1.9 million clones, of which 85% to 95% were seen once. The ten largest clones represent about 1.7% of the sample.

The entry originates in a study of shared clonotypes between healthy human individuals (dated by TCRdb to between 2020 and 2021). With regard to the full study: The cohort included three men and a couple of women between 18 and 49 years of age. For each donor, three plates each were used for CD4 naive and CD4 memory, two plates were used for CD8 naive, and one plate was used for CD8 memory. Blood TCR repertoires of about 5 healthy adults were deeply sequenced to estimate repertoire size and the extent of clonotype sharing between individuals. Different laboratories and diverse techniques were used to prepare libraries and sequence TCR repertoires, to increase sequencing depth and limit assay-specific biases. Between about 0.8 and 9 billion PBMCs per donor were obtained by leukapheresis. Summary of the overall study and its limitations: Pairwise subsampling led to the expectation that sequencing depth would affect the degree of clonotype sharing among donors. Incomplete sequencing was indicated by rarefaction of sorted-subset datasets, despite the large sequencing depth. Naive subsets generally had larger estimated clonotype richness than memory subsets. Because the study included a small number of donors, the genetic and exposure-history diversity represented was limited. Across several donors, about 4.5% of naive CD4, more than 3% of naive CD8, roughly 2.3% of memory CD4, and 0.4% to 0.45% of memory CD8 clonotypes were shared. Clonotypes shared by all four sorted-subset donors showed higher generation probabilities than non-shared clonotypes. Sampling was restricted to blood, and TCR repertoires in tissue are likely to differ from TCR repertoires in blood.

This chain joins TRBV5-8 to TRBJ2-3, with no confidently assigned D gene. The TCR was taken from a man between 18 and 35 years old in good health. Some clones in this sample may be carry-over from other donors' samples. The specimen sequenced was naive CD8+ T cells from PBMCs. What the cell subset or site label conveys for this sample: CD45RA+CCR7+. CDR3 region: CASSLDTWRLPPADTQYF. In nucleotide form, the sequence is TGTGCCAGCAGCTTGGATACTTGGCGCCTACCCCCGGCGGATACGCAGTATTTT.